This TCR beta chain derives from a study of blood T cell repertoires in COVID-19. Overall study context: The study drew acute and convalescent COVID-19 samples from the United States, Italy and Spain.

While infection was still active, Seattle patients were enrolled and then followed longitudinally. Trimming removed 7 bases at V and 5 bases at J, with 6 bases between. The CDR3 extends over 11 amino acids. Germline V gene data show CDR1 as SGHTA and CDR2 as FQGNSA. Clones were sequenced by immunoSEQ multiplex PCR, and TCRdb holds only the in-frame ones, with some missing. The table lists hundreds of thousands of clones, roughly nine tenths of them singletons. This rearrangement joins TRBV7-2 to TRBJ1-5; D gene uncertain. The specimen was peripheral blood. The sequence was obtained from a woman in her 30s with COVID-19, enrolled during active disease. In nucleotides, the CDR3 is TGTGCCAGCATCATTTATCAGCCCCAGCATTTT. The encoded protein is CASIIYQPQHF. The full variable domain, in which reference TRBV7-2 and TRBJ1-5 provide the parts outside the CDR3, is GAGVSQSPSNKVTEKGKDVELRCDPISGHTALYWYRQSLGQGLEFLIYFQGNSAPDKSGLPSDRFSAERTGGSVSTLTIQRTQQEDSAVYLCASIIYQPQHFGDGTRLSIL.